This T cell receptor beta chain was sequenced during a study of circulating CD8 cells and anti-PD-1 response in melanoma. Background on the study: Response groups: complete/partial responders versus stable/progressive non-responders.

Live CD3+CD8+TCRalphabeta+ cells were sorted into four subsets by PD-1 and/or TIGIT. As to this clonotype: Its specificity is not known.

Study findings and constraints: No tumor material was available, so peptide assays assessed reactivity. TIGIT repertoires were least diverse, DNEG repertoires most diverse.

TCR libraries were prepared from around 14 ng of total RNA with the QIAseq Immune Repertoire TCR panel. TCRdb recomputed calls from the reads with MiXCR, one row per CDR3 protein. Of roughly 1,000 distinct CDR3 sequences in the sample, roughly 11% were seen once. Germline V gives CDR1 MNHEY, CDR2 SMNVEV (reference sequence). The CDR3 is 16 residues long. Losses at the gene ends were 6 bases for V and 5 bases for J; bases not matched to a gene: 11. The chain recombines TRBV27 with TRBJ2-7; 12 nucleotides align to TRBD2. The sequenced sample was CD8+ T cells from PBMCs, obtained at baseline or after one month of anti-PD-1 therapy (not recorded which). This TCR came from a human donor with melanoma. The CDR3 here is CASRERTSGTEHEQYF. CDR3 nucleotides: TGTGCCAGCAGGGAACGGACTAGCGGGACGGAGCACGAGCAGTACTTC.